Below, 16 T cell receptor beta chains from the same sample are listed, as sequenced in a study of blood T cell repertoires in COVID-19. The table came from immunoSEQ multiplex PCR; TCRdb's copy has only in-frame clones and leaves some out. This table holds some 140,000 clones, roughly 82% found once. Sequencing used peripheral blood. The receptors were sampled from an elderly man with acute or convalescent COVID-19.

The chain uses TRBV2 and TRBJ1-2; possible D gene TRBD1, 5 bases. Trimming shortened V by 5 bases and J by 7 bases, and 20 bases separated the two germline ends. There are 15 residues in the CDR3. Germline loops: CDR1 SNHLY, CDR2 FYNNEI. CDR3: CASSWVAGPGGGYTF. The CDR3 DNA reads TGTGCCAGCAGTTGGGTTGCGGGCCCCGGGGGTGGCTACACCTTC. Based on the CDR3 plus reference TRBV2 and TRBJ1-2, the full variable domain is EPEVTQTPSHQVTQMGQEVILRCVPISNHLYFYWYRQILGQKVEFLVSFYNNEISEKSEIFDDQFSVERPDGSNFTLKIRSTKLEDSAMYFCASSWVAGPGGGYTFGSGTRLTVV.

The rearrangement uses TRBV2 and TRBJ1-2, with 7 bases lining up with TRBD1. This CDR3 is built from 14 residues. CDR1 is SNHLY and CDR2 is FYNNEI in the germline V gene. Trimming at V came to 8 bases and at J to 1 base, leaving 7 bases not matched to a gene. The CDR3 loop reads CASVTGRINYGYTF. CDR3 bases: TGTGCCAGCGTGACAGGGAGGATTAACTATGGCTACACCTTC.

The chain carries TRBV27 and TRBJ1-6, with TRBD1 as a possible D gene (5 bases). Trimming stripped 2 bases from V and 10 bases from J, with 18 bases between. Germline CDR1 is MNHEY and CDR2 is SMNVEV (reference sequence). The CDR3 loop spans 16 amino acids. CDR3 DNA: TGTGCCAGCAGTTTAACCCCGGCAGCGGGGGGGTCACCCCTCCACTTT. It codes for CASSLTPAAGGSPLHF.

The rearrangement links TRBV6-5 to TRBJ2-3; 7 positions match TRBD2. The V gene end was trimmed by 7 bases and the J gene end by 2 bases; junction bases not matched to a gene: 6. The CDR3 has 14 amino acids. Germline V gives CDR1 MNHEY, CDR2 SVGAGI. The CDR3 coding sequence is TGTGCCAGCAAAGGGCGGGGGAACACAGATACGCAGTATTTT. It translates to CASKGRGNTDTQYF.

This sequence joins TRBV7-9 and TRBJ1-3, with 7 bases identical to TRBD1. The CDR3 is 16 amino acids. The J segment lost 0 bases and the V segment lost 5 bases, leaving 7 bases of the junction unmatched. The V gene's germline CDR1 is SEHNR and CDR2 FQNEAQ (reference sequence). In DNA form, the CDR3 reads TGTGCCAGCAGCCCACCGGGACAGTCCTCTGGAAACACCATATATTTT. Translation gives CASSPPGQSSGNTIYF.

This chain connects TRBV6-5 to TRBJ1-6, with 7 nucleotides matching TRBD1. Germline CDR1 and CDR2: MNHEY and SVGAGI. The trim removed 6 bases at V and 8 bases at J, leaving 7 bases unmatched. There are 14 residues in the CDR3. CDR3 DNA sequence: TGTGCCAGCAGCAAGGGGGCTTTTGATTCACCCCTCCACTTT. This sequence encodes CASSKGAFDSPLHF.

The CDR3 nucleotides are TGTGCCACCAGCGGCGCGGGGGGGCCAGATACGCAGTATTTT. Translated, it gives CATSGAGGPDTQYF. The chain carries TRBV15 and TRBJ2-3, with 9 bases identical to TRBD2. The CDR3 totals 14 residues. V shed 5 bases, J shed 4 bases, and the junction held 4 bases outside the gene matches. CDR1 and CDR2 from the germline V gene are LNHNV and YYDKDF (reference sequence).

The rearrangement joins TRBV13 to TRBJ2-3; 8 bases align to TRBD1. The CDR3 has 18 residues. Trimming cost V 5 bases and J 2 bases; bases outside gene matches: 15. Germline CDR1 is PRHDT and CDR2 is FYEKMQ (reference sequence). The CDR3 sequence is CASSPAPTGVSITDTQYF. CDR3 sequence (DNA): TGTGCCAGCAGCCCCGCCCCGACAGGGGTCAGTATCACAGATACGCAGTATTTT.

The CDR3 sequence is CASSLKRGGATGGYTF. In DNA, the CDR3 is TGTGCCAGCAGCCTCAAGCGGGGGGGGGCAACCGGTGGCTACACCTTC. This chain connects TRBV3-1 (or the pseudogene TRBV3-2) to TRBJ1-2; D is possibly TRBD1 (6 bases). CDR1 and CDR2 from the germline V gene are LGHDT and YNNKEL (reference sequence). Trimming pared 4 bases from V and 7 bases from J, leaving 22 bases between. This CDR3 comprises 16 residues.

This clone has a handful of counts. The chain is built from TRBV11-2 and TRBJ2-7; D may be TRBD1 (6 bases). V was cut by 1 base and J by 7 bases, with 20 bases left in between. The CDR3 spans 16 residues. Germline V gives CDR1 SGHAT, CDR2 FQNNGV. The CDR3 bases are TGTGCCAGCAGCTTAGGTCATGGGGGCCTGAGCGGAGAGCAGTACTTC. Its translation: CASSLGHGGLSGEQYF.

The rearrangement joins TRBV11-2 to TRBJ2-2, with 8 nucleotides matching TRBD1. The CDR3 sequence is 15 residues long. The V and J ends lost 6 bases and 1 base, in that order; junction bases with no gene match: 4. Germline assignment: CDR1 SGHAT and CDR2 FQNNGV. This chain's CDR3 is CASRPGTGNTGELFF. DNA of the CDR3: TGTGCCAGCAGACCCGGGACAGGGAACACCGGGGAGCTGTTTTTT. Drawing the rest from reference TRBV11-2 and TRBJ2-2, the complete variable domain is EAGVAQSPRYKIIEKRQSVAFWCNPISGHATLYWYQQILGQGPKLLIQFQNNGVVDDSQLPKDRFSAERLKGVDSTLKIQPAKLEDSAVYLCASRPGTGNTGELFFGEGSRLTVL.

The genes are TRBV9 and TRBJ2-1; D perhaps matches TRBD2 (5 bases). The CDR3 has 13 amino acids. V was pared by 3 bases and J by 5 bases, with 9 bases between. Germline lookup yields CDR1 SGDLS and CDR2 YYNGEE. CDR3 loop: CASSAPLDNEQFF. DNA for the CDR3: TGTGCCAGCAGCGCGCCACTAGACAATGAGCAGTTCTTC.

This chain uses TRBV25-1 with TRBJ1-6; 7 nucleotides align to TRBD1. The V gene end was trimmed by 3 bases and the J gene end by 9 bases; junction bases not matched to a gene: 11. CDR3 size: 16 residues. Looked up from germline, CDR1 is MGHDK and CDR2 is SYGVNS. The CDR3 loop reads CASSDPDRAGGSPLHF. The CDR3 DNA follows: TGTGCCAGCAGTGACCCCGACAGGGCCGGGGGTTCACCCCTCCACTTT.

This clone has only a few counts. The chain has TRBV30 and TRBJ1-1; the D gene is possibly TRBD1 (5 bases). Trimming pared 2 bases from V and 3 bases from J, leaving 16 bases between. CDR1 and CDR2 from the germline V gene are GTSNPN and SVGIG (reference sequence). This CDR3 spans 15 amino acids. The CDR3 spells CAWSHYWGEDTEAFF. The CDR3 region has the DNA TGTGCCTGGAGTCACTACTGGGGCGAGGACACTGAAGCTTTCTTT.

This chain joins TRBV7-3 and TRBJ1-5; no clear D. The V gene's germline CDR1 is SGHTA and CDR2 FQGTGA. CDR3 length: 13 amino acids. V was cut by 1 base and J by 4 bases, with 5 bases left in between. The CDR3 DNA reads TGTGCCAGCAGCTTAAGTCGGAATCAGCCCCAGCATTTT. It yields the protein CASSLSRNQPQHF.

The chain recombines TRBV4-2 with TRBJ2-5, with 11 positions matching TRBD2. Germline trimming cut 4 bases from V and 5 bases from J; bases unmatched to any gene: 6. This CDR3 is built from 15 residues. In germline, CDR1 is LGHNA, CDR2 YNFKEQ. CDR3 in DNA: TGTGCCAGCAGCCCGGGGACTAGCGGTCAGGAGACCCAGTACTTC. As protein: CASSPGTSGQETQYF.